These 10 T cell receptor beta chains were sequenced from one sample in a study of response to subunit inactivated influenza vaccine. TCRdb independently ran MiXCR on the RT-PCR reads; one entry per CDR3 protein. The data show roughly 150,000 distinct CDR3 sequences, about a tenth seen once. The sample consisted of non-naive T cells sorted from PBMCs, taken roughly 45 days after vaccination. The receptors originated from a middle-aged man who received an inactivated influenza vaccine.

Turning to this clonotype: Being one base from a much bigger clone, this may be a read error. The DNA of the CDR3 is TGTGCCAGCAGCTTAAGTTGCCCGGCCGGGACAGGGGGTAACACCGGGGAGCTGTTTTTT. This sequence encodes CASSLSCPAGTGGNTGELFF. The chain carries TRBV7-6 and TRBJ2-2; TRBD1 aligns across 11 bases. CDR1 and CDR2 (germline): SGHVS, FNYEAQ. V gave up 2 bases and J gave up 2 bases; unmatched junction bases: 13. The CDR3 loop spans 20 amino acids.

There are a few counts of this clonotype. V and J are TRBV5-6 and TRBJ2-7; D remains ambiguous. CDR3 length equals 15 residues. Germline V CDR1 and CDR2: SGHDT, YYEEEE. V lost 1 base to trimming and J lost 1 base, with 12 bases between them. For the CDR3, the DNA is TGTGCCAGCAGCTTGTTGCCCTACGTATCCTACGAGCAGTACTTC. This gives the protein CASSLLPYVSYEQYF.

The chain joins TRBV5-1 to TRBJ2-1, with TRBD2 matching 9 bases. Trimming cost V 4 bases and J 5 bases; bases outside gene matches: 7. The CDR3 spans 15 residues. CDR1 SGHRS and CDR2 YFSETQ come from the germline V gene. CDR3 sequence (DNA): TGCGCCAGCAGCCTGGGGGCGGGAGGGGACAATGAGCAGTTCTTC. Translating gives CASSLGAGGDNEQFF.

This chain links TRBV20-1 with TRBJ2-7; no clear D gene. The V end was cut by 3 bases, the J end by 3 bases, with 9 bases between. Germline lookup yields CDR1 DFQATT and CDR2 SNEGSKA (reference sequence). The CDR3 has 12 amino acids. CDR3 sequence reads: CSASDGNYEQYF. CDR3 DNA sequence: TGCAGTGCTAGTGACGGCAACTACGAGCAGTACTTC.

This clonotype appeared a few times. Here the CDR3 reads CASSSRVYEQYF. The CDR3 nucleotides are TGTGCCAGCAGTTCAAGGGTTTACGAGCAGTACTTC. V usage is TRBV12-3 or TRBV12-4 and J usage is TRBJ2-7; D gene unclear. This CDR3 comprises 12 residues. Trimming removed 4 bases from V and 4 bases from J, with 8 bases in between.

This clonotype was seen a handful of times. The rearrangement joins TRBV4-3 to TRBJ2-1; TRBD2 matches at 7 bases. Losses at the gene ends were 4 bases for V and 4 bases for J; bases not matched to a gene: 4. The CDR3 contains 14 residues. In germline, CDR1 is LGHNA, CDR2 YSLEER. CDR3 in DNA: TGCGCCAGCAGCCCCCTAGCGGAATACAATGAGCAGTTCTTC. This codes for CASSPLAEYNEQFF.

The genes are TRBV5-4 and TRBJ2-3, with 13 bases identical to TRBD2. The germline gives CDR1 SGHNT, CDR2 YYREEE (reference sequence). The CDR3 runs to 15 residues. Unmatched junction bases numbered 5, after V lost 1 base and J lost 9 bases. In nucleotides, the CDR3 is TGTGCCAGCAGCTTGTGGACTAGCGGGAGTATCACGCAGTATTTT. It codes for CASSLWTSGSITQYF.

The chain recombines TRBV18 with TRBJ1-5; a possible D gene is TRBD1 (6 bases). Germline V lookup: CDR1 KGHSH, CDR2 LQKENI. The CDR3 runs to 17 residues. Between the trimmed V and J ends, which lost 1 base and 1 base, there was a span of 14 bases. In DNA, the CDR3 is TGTGCCAGCTCACCACGGTTTGGGGGGCAGAGCAATCAGCCCCAGCATTTT. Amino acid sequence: CASSPRFGGQSNQPQHF.

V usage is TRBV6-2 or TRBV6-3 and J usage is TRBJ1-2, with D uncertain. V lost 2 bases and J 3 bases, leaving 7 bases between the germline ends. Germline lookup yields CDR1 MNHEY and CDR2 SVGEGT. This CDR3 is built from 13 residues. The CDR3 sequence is CASSYEMYYGYTF. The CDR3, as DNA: TGTGCCAGCAGTTACGAGATGTACTATGGCTACACCTTC.

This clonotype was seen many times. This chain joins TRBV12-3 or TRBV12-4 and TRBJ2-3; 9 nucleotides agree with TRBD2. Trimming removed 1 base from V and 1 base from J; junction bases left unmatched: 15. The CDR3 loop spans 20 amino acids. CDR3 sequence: CASSLEVRPIAGVGTDTQYF. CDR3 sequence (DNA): TGTGCCAGCAGTTTAGAAGTTAGGCCGATAGCGGGAGTTGGCACAGATACGCAGTATTTT.